A selection of T cell receptor beta chains follows, all from one sample in a study of CD4+ T cells in melanoma. Clones were read by immunoSEQ multiplex PCR, and TCRdb kept only the in-frame ones, dropping some. In the table there are about 6,700 clones, around two thirds of which are singletons. The sequenced material came from cells from a culture (not recorded whether cultured in vitro). The receptors stem from a human donor with melanoma. Each CDR3 is given with its conserved first and last residue. The order of the fields is V gene, clone size, J gene, CDR3 protein. Part of the rows lack a size; the others show once, few, many or a class for expanded clones.

v_call: TRBV7-2
clone_size: -
j_call: TRBJ2-5
cdr3_aa: CASSLEGASGGGETQYF

v_call: TRBV27
clone_size: -
j_call: TRBJ2-3
cdr3_aa: CASVGQGGPDTQYF

v_call: TRBV6-5
clone_size: -
j_call: TRBJ1-1
cdr3_aa: CASSSQVLNTEAFF

v_call: TRBV9
clone_size: -
j_call: TRBJ2-5
cdr3_aa: CASSVRAAGVMETQYF

v_call: TRBV4-1
clone_size: -
j_call: TRBJ2-2
cdr3_aa: CASSQGGGELFF

v_call: TRBV4-1
clone_size: -
j_call: TRBJ1-3
cdr3_aa: CASSPTGISGNTIYF

v_call: TRBV10-3
clone_size: medium-sized
j_call: TRBJ2-7
cdr3_aa: CATSDGPYEQYF

v_call: TRBV10-3
clone_size: -
j_call: TRBJ1-3
cdr3_aa: CAISAADSSGNTIYF

v_call: TRBV12-5
clone_size: few
j_call: TRBJ2-7
cdr3_aa: CASGYDHEQYF

v_call: TRBV27
clone_size: -
j_call: TRBJ1-1
cdr3_aa: CASSLRENTEAFF

v_call: TRBV3-1/TRBV3-2
clone_size: -
j_call: TRBJ2-1
cdr3_aa: CASSHRGDSSYNEQFF

v_call: TRBV7-9
clone_size: -
j_call: TRBJ2-7
cdr3_aa: CASSLVGDTYEQYF

v_call: TRBV24-1
clone_size: -
j_call: TRBJ2-2
cdr3_aa: CATSDLPPTGARDGELFF

v_call: TRBV9
clone_size: medium-sized
j_call: TRBJ1-5
cdr3_aa: CASSPPSPDKISQPQHF

v_call: TRBV2
clone_size: once
j_call: TRBJ2-7
cdr3_aa: CASWTSGGHEQYF

v_call: TRBV5-1
clone_size: -
j_call: TRBJ2-5
cdr3_aa: CASSLEGLGYQETQYF

v_call: TRBV30
clone_size: -
j_call: TRBJ1-1
cdr3_aa: CAWRTGGKTEAFF

v_call: TRBV28
clone_size: -
j_call: TRBJ2-1
cdr3_aa: CASSQPGQGQDEQFF